There are a few counts of the clone carrying this T cell receptor (beta chain). Its antigen is unknown. Time point noted: persistent/refractory GD, antithyroid drugs over 5 years with positive TRAb. PBMC RNA was the source of the TCR library. The guidelines of the American Thyroid Association were the basis for diagnosing Graves' disease. Library construction for TCR beta used iRepertoire HTBI primers and Arm-PCR of CDR3 regions. MiXCR was run by TCRdb on the multiplex PCR reads, yielding one entry per CDR3 protein. Here the sample spans 420,000 or so distinct CDR3 sequences, 20% to 30% being singletons. This specimen comes from a study of regulatory T cells in long-lasting Graves disease. Study findings and constraints: The study examined only peripheral blood, not thyroid tissue.

CDR3 length: 16 residues. Germline V CDR1 and CDR2: LNHDA, SQIVND (reference sequence). The ends were cut back, 4 bases at V and 3 bases at J, with 16 bases in the middle. The chain uses TRBV19 and TRBJ2-1; D remains ambiguous. This clonotype was sampled from a female donor with Graves disease. This material consisted of peripheral blood mononuclear cells (PBMCs), taken when the disease was refractory, from a patient treated with antithyroid drugs. The CDR3 sequence: CASSSLTAGNYNEQFF. Written as DNA, the CDR3 is TGTGCCAGTAGTAGTCTCACGGCTGGTAACTACAATGAGCAGTTCTTC.